This TCR beta chain was documented in a study of shared clonotypes between healthy human individuals. A remark on this clone: What it recognizes is unknown.

Study-level findings and limits: Clonotype sharing across a handful of donors was observed for around 5.1% of naive CD4 clonotypes. A limitation of the genetic and exposure-history diversity represented arose from few donors.

Every donor, a Caucasian adult, lived in Nashville, Tennessee. Division of CD4+ cells produced a CD45RA+ naive subset and a CD45RA-negative memory subset. Trimming pared 0 bases from V and 7 bases from J, leaving 7 bases between. The V gene's germline CDR1 is PRHDT and CDR2 FYEKMQ (reference sequence). The CDR3 consists of 14 residues. Sequencing used immunoSEQ multiplex PCR; TCRdb keeps in-frame clones, though not all of them. Among under 2,500,000 clones, 90% to 96% were seen once, and the ten largest hold over 0.1%. The chain recombines TRBV13 with TRBJ1-6; D not resolved. What was sequenced was naive CD4+ T cells sorted from blood. Subset in this sample: CD45RA+ positively selected. The sequence derives from a man in his late teens or twenties in good health. CDR3 amino acids: CASSLGTKNSPLHF. CDR3 sequence (DNA): TGTGCCAGCAGCTTAGGGACAAAGAATTCACCCCTCCACTTT.